This TCR beta chain was identified during a study of T cells after yellow fever vaccination (dated by TCRdb to between 2018 and 2020). For context, the study as a whole: The SMART-Seq v4 Ultra Low Input RNA kit was used to prepare libraries from fractions with low cell numbers. Two healthy male donors, one aged 18 to 30 and one aged 30 to 40 years, made up the cohort. Blood samples were taken at several timepoints before and after primary and secondary immunization, and bulk PBMC replicates and cell subsets were isolated. To track T-cell clones before and after primary and booster YFV17D yellow fever vaccination, bulk TCR alpha and beta repertoires were sequenced longitudinally. Results the study describes overall, beyond this receptor: Compared with the primary T-cell response, the secondary T-cell response was faster but weaker, reaching its peak on day 5 rather than on day 15. Only two donors were included in the study, so the extent to which the findings can be generalized is limited. A small share of clonotypes was detected in both CD4 and CD8 compartments, with the overlap likely arising from convergent recombination. After the booster, most clones that had expanded after primary vaccination were detected again (approximately 96% of CD4 and roughly 86% of CD8), suggesting broad maintenance of memory. Computational filtering was needed because FACS-sorted repertoires could contain abundant contaminating clonotypes from the bulk population.

CDR1 and CDR2 were assigned from the germline V gene as LGHNA and YSLEER. Including the terminal cysteine and phenylalanine, the CDR3 comprises 13 residues. Only the CDR3 DNA stays, 39 bases, in frame from base 1. V and J are truncated by 4 bases and 5 bases respectively, leaving an intervening sequence of 10 bases. The label giving this sample's treatment or condition can be read as: live attenuated yellow fever vaccine strain. At each blood-draw timepoint, two biological replicates of bulk PBMCs were collected. A standard Ficoll-Paque protocol was used to isolate PBMCs from peripheral blood. TriZol was used to extract RNA from bulk PBMCs, CD4 and CD8 fractions, and dextramer-positive and dextramer-negative fractions. As regards this clonotype: Its cognate antigen has yet to be identified. Base qualities are not recorded, but no much larger clone differs from it by a single base.

TCR cDNA was synthesized by 5'RACE template switching, through which a universal primer site and unique molecular identifiers were introduced. cDNA synthesis was primed from both the TCR alpha and TCR beta constant segments. Two PCR steps were used to amplify libraries, with sample barcodes and sequencing adapters being added in the second step. Sequencing of libraries was performed on Illumina HiSeq 2500 (2x100 bp) or NovaSeq (2x150 bp). In the authors' own workflow: MIGEC was used to demultiplex reads and collapse the reads into UMI consensus sequences, and MiXCR was used for V(D)J alignment. Vaccine-responding clonotypes were defined with edgeR using replicate PBMC samples, requiring FDR below 0.01 and a log2 fold change above 5 up to day 15. CD4 or CD8 identity was assigned to each bulk clonotype according to whether the clonotype was present at higher abundance in the sequenced CD4 repertoire or the sequenced CD8 repertoire. TCRdb trimmed the raw reads at Q25, called clones with MiXCR and kept productive beta chains. Rows with one shared CDR3 protein collapse into an entry with the most common genes and DNA. TCRdb, rather than the study authors, made the V and J calls. The sample table contains roughly 520,000 distinct CDR3 sequences; only one count was recorded for 21% of them. Less than 20% of the sample lies in the top ten.

The sample consisted of PBMCs, taken roughly 20 days after the first yellow fever vaccination. Recombination connected TRBV4-3 to TRBJ2-3, with an unclear D gene assignment. The receptor was derived from a man aged 18 to 30 who received the YFV17D yellow fever vaccine. The sequence in DNA is TGCGCCAGCAGCCTCCAGTCAGGAGATACGCAGTATTTT. Its translation reads: CASSLQSGDTQYF.